The entry that follows covers one T cell receptor beta chain sequence. Its antigen remains unknown. The authors produced TCR alpha and TCR beta cDNA libraries with sample barcodes and UMIs by 5'RACE using constant-segment primers. TCRdb re-called the 5' RACE reads through MiXCR, storing one row per CDR3 protein. Of under 300,000 distinct CDR3 sequences in the sample, less than 20% were seen once. Germline loops: CDR1 LGHDT, CDR2 YNNKEL (reference sequence). Losses at the gene ends were 0 bases for V and 13 bases for J; bases not matched to a gene: 8. There are 14 residues in the CDR3. The sample comes from a study of T-cell memory formation after mild COVID-19. Study-wide points: Clones that got smaller from day 15 to 85 had even CD4/CD8, while clones growing later tipped toward CD4+. Unconfirmed was the SARS-CoV-2 specificity of second-wave clones that peaked on day 37.

This clonotype was obtained from a young man who had mild COVID-19 (a few samples of this study predate the infection). Cell type and time point are not known. The sample consisted of PBMCs or a T cell subset sorted from them (not recorded which). The rearrangement joins TRBV3-1 to TRBJ2-2, with 7 bases that match TRBD1. DNA of the CDR3: TGTGCCAGCAGCCAAGATGGCAGGACAGGAGGGCTGTTTTTT. It is translated as CASSQDGRTGGLFF.